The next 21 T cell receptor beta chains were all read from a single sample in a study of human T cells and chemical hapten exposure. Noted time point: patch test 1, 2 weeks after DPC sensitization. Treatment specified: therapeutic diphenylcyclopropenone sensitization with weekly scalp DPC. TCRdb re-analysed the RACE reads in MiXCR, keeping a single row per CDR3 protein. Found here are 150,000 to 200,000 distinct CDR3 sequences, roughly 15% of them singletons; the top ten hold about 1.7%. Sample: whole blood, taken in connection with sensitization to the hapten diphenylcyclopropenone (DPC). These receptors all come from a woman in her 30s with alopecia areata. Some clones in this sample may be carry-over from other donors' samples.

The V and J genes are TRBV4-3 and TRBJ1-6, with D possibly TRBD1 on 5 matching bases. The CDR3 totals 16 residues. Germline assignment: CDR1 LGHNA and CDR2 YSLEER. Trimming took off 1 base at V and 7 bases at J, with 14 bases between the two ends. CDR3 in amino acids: CASSQGSSTANSPLHF. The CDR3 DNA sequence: TGCGCCAGCAGCCAAGGGTCTTCGACAGCAAATTCACCCCTCCACTTT.

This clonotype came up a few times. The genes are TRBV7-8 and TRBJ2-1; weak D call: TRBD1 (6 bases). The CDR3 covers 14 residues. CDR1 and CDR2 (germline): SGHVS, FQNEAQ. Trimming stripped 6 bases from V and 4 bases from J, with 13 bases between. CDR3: CASRSRTEYNEQFF. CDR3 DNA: TGTGCCAGCAGGAGCAGGACAGAGTACAATGAGCAGTTCTTC.

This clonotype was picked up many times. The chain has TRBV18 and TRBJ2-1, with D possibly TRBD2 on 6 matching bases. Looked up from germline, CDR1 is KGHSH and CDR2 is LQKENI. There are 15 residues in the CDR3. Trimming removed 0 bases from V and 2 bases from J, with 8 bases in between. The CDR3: CASSPPGGAYNEQFF. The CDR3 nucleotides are TGTGCCAGCTCACCACCGGGCGGGGCCTACAATGAGCAGTTCTTC.

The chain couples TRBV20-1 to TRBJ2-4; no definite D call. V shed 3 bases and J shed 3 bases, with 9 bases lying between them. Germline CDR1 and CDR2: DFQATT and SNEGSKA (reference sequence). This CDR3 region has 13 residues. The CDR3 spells CSASLNLKNIQYF. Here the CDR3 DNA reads TGCAGTGCTAGTCTAAACCTCAAAAACATTCAGTACTTC.

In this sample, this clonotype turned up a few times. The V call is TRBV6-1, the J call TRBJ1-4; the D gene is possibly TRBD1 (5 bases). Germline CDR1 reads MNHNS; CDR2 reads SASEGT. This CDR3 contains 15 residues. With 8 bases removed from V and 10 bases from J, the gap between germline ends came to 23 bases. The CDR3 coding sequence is TGTGCCAGCCGAGGGACGGAGGCGGGGATAGGAAAACTGTTTTTT. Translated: CASRGTEAGIGKLFF.

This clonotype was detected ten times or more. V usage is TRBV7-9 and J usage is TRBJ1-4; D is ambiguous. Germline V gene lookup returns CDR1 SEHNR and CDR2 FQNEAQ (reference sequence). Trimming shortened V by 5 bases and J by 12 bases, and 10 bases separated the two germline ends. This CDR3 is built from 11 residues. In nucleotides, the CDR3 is TGTGCCAGCAGCCCGGCCCAAGAACTGTTTTTT. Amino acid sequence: CASSPAQELFF. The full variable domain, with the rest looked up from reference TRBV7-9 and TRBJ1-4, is DTGVSQNPRHKITKRGQNVTFRCDPISEHNRLYWYRQTLGQGPEFLTYFQNEAQLEKSRLLSDRFSAERPKGSFSTLEIQRTEQGDSAMYLCASSPAQELFFGSGTQLSVL.

DNA for the CDR3: TGCAGTGCTAGAGATAGGAAGAGAGGCACCGGGGAGCTGTTTTTT. It encodes CSARDRKRGTGELFF. The V and J genes are TRBV20-1 and TRBJ2-2; unclear D gene. Trimming took 0 bases from V and 4 from J, leaving 12 bases between them. The V gene's germline CDR1 is DFQATT and CDR2 SNEGSKA (reference sequence). This CDR3 spans 15 amino acids.

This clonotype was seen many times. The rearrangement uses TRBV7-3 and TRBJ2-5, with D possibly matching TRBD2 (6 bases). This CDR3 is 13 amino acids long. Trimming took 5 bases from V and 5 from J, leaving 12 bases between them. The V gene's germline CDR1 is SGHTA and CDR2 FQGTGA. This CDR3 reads CASSQGAGETQYF. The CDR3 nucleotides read TGTGCCAGCAGCCAAGGGGCGGGGGAGACCCAGTACTTC.

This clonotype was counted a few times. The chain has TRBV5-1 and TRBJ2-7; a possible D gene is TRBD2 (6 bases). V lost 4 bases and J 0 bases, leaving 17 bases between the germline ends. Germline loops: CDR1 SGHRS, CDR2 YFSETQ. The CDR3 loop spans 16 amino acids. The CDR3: CASSPTAAGSSYEQYF. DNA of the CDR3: TGCGCCAGCAGCCCCACGGCGGCGGGGTCCTCCTACGAGCAGTACTTC.

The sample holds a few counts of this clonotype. The CDR3 region has the DNA TGTGCCAGCAGTTACAGGAGGACTGAAGCTTTCTTT. Protein product: CASSYRRTEAFF. The chain has TRBV6-2 or TRBV6-3 and TRBJ1-1, with D uncertain. Trimming removed 2 bases at V and 5 bases at J, with 6 bases between. CDR3 length: 12 amino acids. Germline loops: CDR1 MNHEY, CDR2 SVGEGT.

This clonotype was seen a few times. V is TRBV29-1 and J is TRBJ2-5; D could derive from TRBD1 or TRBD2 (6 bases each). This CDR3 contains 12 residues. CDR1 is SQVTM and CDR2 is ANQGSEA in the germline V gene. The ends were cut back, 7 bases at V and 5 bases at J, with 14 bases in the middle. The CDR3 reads CSGGAGMETQYF. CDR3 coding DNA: TGCAGCGGGGGGGCAGGGATGGAGACCCAGTACTTC.

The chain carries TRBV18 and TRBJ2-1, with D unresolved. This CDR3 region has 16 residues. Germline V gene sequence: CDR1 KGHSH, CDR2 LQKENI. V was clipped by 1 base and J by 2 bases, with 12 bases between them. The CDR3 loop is CASSPLSQVAYNEQFF. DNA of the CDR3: TGTGCCAGCTCACCACTTTCCCAGGTGGCCTACAATGAGCAGTTCTTC.

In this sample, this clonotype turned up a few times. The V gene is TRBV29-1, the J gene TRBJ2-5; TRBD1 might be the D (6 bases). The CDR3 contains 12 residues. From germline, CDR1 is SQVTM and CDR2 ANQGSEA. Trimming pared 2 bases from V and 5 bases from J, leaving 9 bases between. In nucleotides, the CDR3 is TGCAGCGTTGAACAGGGGAGCGAGACCCAGTACTTC. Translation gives CSVEQGSETQYF.

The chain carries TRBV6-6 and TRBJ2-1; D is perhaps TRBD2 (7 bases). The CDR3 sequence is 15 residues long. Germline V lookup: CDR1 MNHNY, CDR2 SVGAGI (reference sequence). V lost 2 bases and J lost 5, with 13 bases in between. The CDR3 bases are TGTGCCAGCAGTTACGGGGGGGCCGGAAACAATGAGCAGTTCTTC. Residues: CASSYGGAGNNEQFF.

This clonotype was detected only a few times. In DNA, the CDR3 is TGTGCCAGCAGTTCCGGACTCCGCTCTGGGGCCAACGTCCTGACTTTC. Translated, it gives CASSSGLRSGANVLTF. This chain uses TRBV5-6 with TRBJ2-6; D might be TRBD2 (5 bases). The V gene lost 5 bases and the J gene lost 0 bases, with 12 bases spanning the gap. Germline-derived CDR1 and CDR2 are SGHDT and YYEEEE. The CDR3 runs 16 residues.

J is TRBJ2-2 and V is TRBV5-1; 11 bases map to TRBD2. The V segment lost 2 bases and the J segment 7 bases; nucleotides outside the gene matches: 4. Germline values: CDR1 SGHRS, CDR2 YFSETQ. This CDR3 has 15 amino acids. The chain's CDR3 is CASSLLAGAVGELFF. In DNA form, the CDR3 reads TGCGCCAGCAGCTTACTAGCGGGAGCGGTCGGGGAGCTGTTTTTT. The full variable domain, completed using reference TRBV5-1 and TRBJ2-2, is KAGVTQTPRYLIKTRGQQVTLSCSPISGHRSVSWYQQTPGQGLQFLFEYFSETQRNKGNFPGRFSGRQFSNSRSEMNVSTLELGDSALYLCASSLLAGAVGELFFGEGSRLTVL.

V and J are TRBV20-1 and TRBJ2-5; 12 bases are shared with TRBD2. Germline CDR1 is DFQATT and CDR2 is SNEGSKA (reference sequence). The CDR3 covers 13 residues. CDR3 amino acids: CARTSGIRETQYF. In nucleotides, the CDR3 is TGCGCCCGGACTAGCGGGATTCGAGAGACCCAGTACTTC.

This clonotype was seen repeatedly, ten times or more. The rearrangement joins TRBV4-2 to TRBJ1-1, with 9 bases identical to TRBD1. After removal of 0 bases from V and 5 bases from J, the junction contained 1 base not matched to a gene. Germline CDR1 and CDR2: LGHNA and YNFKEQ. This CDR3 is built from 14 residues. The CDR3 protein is CASSQEGTGTEAFF. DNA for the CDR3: TGTGCCAGCAGCCAAGAAGGGACAGGGACTGAAGCTTTCTTT.

CDR3 region: CASSLAGGGYEQYF. CDR3 sequence (DNA): TGTGCCAGCAGTTTGGCAGGGGGGGGATACGAGCAGTACTTC. The chain recombines TRBV27 with TRBJ2-7; D tentatively fits TRBD1 or TRBD2 (7 bases each). Germline values: CDR1 MNHEY, CDR2 SMNVEV (reference sequence). Trimming removed 3 bases from V and 4 bases from J, with 13 bases in between. This CDR3 is 14 amino acids long.

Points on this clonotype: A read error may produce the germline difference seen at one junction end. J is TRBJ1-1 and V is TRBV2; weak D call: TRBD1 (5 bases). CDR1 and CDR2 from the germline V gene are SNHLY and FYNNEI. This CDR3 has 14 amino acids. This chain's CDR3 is CASSGPRVDTDAFF. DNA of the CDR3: TGTGCCAGCAGTGGCCCCAGGGTTGACACTGACGCTTTCTTT. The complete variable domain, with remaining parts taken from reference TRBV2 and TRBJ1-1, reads EPEVTQTPSHQVTQMGQEVILRCVPISNHLYFYWYRQILGQKVEFLVSFYNNEISEKSEIFDDQFSVERPDGSNFTLKIRSTKLEDSAMYFCASSGPRVDTDAFFGQGTRLTVV.

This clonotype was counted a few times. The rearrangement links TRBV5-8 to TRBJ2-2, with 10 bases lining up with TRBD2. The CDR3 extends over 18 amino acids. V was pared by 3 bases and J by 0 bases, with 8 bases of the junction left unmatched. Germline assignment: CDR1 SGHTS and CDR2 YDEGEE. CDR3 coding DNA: TGTGCCAGCAGCTCGGCCGGAACTAGCGGGACGAACACCGGGGAGCTGTTTTTT. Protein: CASSSAGTSGTNTGELFF.